The 9 T cell receptor beta chains in this list originate from one sample, sequenced in a study of radiotherapy plus CTLA-4 blockade in lung cancer. Generated by immunoSEQ multiplex PCR, the TCRdb table keeps only in-frame clones and is missing some. The sample lists tens of thousands of clones; around four fifths were seen once. This material consisted of peripheral blood, taken from a patient treated with radiotherapy plus ipilimumab. These receptors all stem from a human donor with non-small cell lung cancer whose response to radiotherapy plus ipilimumab could not be evaluated.

The rearrangement links TRBV19 to TRBJ2-7, with 7 bases aligning to TRBD1. This CDR3 is built from 16 residues. J was trimmed by 6 bases and V by 3 bases; bases with no gene match: 14. Germline CDR1 reads LNHDA; CDR2 reads SQIVND (reference sequence). In DNA form, the CDR3 reads TGTGCCAGTAGTATGGGAATCGTAAGGGGGCTTGGCGAGCAGTACTTC. This gives the protein CASSMGIVRGLGEQYF.

The chain is built from TRBV4-2 and TRBJ2-6; TRBD1 matches at 11 bases. CDR1 and CDR2 from the germline V gene are LGHNA and YNFKEQ. Unmatched junction bases numbered 8, after V lost 5 bases and J lost 2 bases. This CDR3 contains 18 residues. The CDR3 region has the DNA TGTGCCAGCAGCAGGGGGACAGGGGGAGGTCCTGGGGCCAACGTCCTGACTTTC. It translates to CASSRGTGGGPGANVLTF.

The chain combines TRBV15 with TRBJ2-5, with D perhaps TRBD1 (6 bases). V was trimmed by 0 bases and J by 2 bases, leaving 16 bases between them. This CDR3 is built from 17 residues. In germline, CDR1 is LNHNV, CDR2 YYDKDF (reference sequence). The CDR3 reads CATSREGRGQWQETQYF. The CDR3 region has the DNA TGTGCCACCAGCAGAGAAGGTCGCGGACAGTGGCAAGAGACCCAGTACTTC.

This chain joins TRBV7-9 and TRBJ2-1, with D maybe TRBD2 (6 bases). The length of the CDR3 is 16 residues. CDR1 and CDR2 from the germline V gene are SEHNR and FQNEAQ (reference sequence). Trimming took off 5 bases at V and 7 bases at J, with 21 bases between the two ends. CDR3 DNA sequence: TGTGCCAGCAGCCTGACCCCTAGCGCGAGATGGAATGAGCAGTTCTTC. The encoded protein is CASSLTPSARWNEQFF.

The table lists this clone with a few counts. The chain recombines TRBV14 with TRBJ2-7; TRBD2 matches at 15 bases. CDR1 is SGHDN, CDR2 FVKESK, per germline. J gave up 6 bases and V 4 bases, and 4 bases lay outside the gene matches. The CDR3 runs 15 residues. The CDR3 DNA sequence: TGTGCCAGCAGCCTGGGGACTAGCGGGAGGATCGAGCAGTACTTC. It yields the protein CASSLGTSGRIEQYF.

The chain has TRBV7-9 and TRBJ2-7; D remains unclear. V was trimmed by 5 bases and J by 4 bases, leaving 9 bases between them. The germline V gene has CDR1 SEHNR and CDR2 FQNEAQ (reference sequence). The CDR3 consists of 12 residues. CDR3 amino acids: CASSTPSYEQYF. The CDR3 coding sequence is TGTGCCAGCAGCACTCCTTCATACGAGCAGTACTTC. The full variable domain, rest sourced from reference TRBV7-9 and TRBJ2-7, is DTGVSQNPRHKITKRGQNVTFRCDPISEHNRLYWYRQTLGQGPEFLTYFQNEAQLEKSRLLSDRFSAERPKGSFSTLEIQRTEQGDSAMYLCASSTPSYEQYFGPGTRLTVT.

This sequence joins TRBV6-5 and TRBJ1-2, with 9 bases aligning to TRBD1. CDR1 and CDR2 (germline): MNHEY, SVGAGI. The CDR3 contains 14 residues. Trimming cost V 6 bases and J 4 bases; bases outside gene matches: 6. This CDR3 is CASRWDREAYGYTF. The CDR3 coding sequence is TGTGCCAGCAGGTGGGACAGGGAAGCCTATGGCTACACCTTC.

This chain joins TRBV7-3 and TRBJ2-7, with TRBD1 identical over 8 bases. Germline V gives CDR1 SGHTA, CDR2 FQGTGA. With V trimmed by 5 bases and J by 3 bases, 6 bases remained unmatched. This CDR3 has 14 amino acids. CDR3 region: CASSAGTGHYEQYF. In DNA form, the CDR3 reads TGTGCCAGCAGCGCCGGGACAGGACACTACGAGCAGTACTTC.

V usage is TRBV7-9 and J usage is TRBJ2-2; 8 nucleotides align to TRBD2. CDR1 is SEHNR and CDR2 is FQNEAQ in the germline V gene (reference sequence). CDR3 length equals 16 residues. The V segment lost 5 bases and the J segment 7 bases; nucleotides outside the gene matches: 12. In nucleotides, the CDR3 is TGTGCCAGCAGCGCCCACAGCGGGGGCGGTGTCGGGGAGCTGTTTTTT. It is translated as CASSAHSGGGVGELFF.